These T cell receptor beta chains were read from a single sample in a study of response to subunit inactivated influenza vaccine. Via MiXCR, TCRdb re-called the RT-PCR reads, giving one row per CDR3 protein. Of approximately 520,000 distinct CDR3 sequences listed, 25% are singletons. The sample in question was CD4+ T cells sorted from PBMCs, obtained roughly 5 days after vaccination. These receptors all stem from a man aged 45-65 years who received an inactivated influenza vaccine. CDR3s include the opening cysteine and the closing phenylalanine or tryptophan. A D gene is named only where the DNA matches it firmly. Clone sizes are given selectively: once, few, many, or a class where the clone is expanded.

abundance: few
v_gene: TRBV6-1
d_gene: TRBD2
j_gene: TRBJ2-3
CDR3aa: CASSESLLAGVADTQYF
CDR3nt: TGTGCCAGCAGTGAAAGTCTACTAGCGGGAGTGGCAGATACGCAGTATTTT

abundance: -
v_gene: TRBV20-1
d_gene: -
j_gene: TRBJ2-7
CDR3aa: CSARRDSNYEQYF
CDR3nt: TGCAGTGCTCGCCGGGACTCCAATTACGAGCAGTACTTC

abundance: few
v_gene: TRBV29-1
d_gene: -
j_gene: TRBJ2-7
CDR3aa: CSVVDGSNEQYF
CDR3nt: TGCAGCGTCGTGGACGGCTCTAACGAGCAGTACTTC

abundance: -
v_gene: TRBV7-3
d_gene: -
j_gene: TRBJ2-2
CDR3aa: CASSLVPLAITGELFF
CDR3nt: TGTGCCAGCAGCTTGGTACCACTAGCAATCACCGGGGAGCTGTTTTTT

abundance: -
v_gene: TRBV3-1
d_gene: -
j_gene: TRBJ2-7
CDR3aa: CASSQESYEQYF
CDR3nt: TGTGCCAGCAGCCAAGAATCCTACGAGCAGTACTTC

abundance: few
v_gene: TRBV7-2
d_gene: TRBD1
j_gene: TRBJ2-7
CDR3aa: CASSLDRVGSYEQYF
CDR3nt: TGTGCCAGCAGCTTGGACAGGGTCGGCTCCTACGAGCAGTACTTC

abundance: few
v_gene: TRBV29-1
d_gene: TRBD2
j_gene: TRBJ2-5
CDR3aa: CSVVFLAGVGETQYF
CDR3nt: TGCAGCGTTGTTTTTCTAGCGGGAGTCGGGGAGACCCAGTACTTC

abundance: few
v_gene: TRBV18
d_gene: -
j_gene: TRBJ2-5
CDR3aa: CASSPPLKETQYF
CDR3nt: TGTGCCAGCTCACCACCTCTTAAAGAGACCCAGTACTTC

abundance: -
v_gene: TRBV10-1
d_gene: -
j_gene: TRBJ2-3
CDR3aa: CASSGTLKDTQYF
CDR3nt: TGCGCCAGCAGTGGCACCCTTAAGGATACGCAGTATTTT

abundance: once
v_gene: TRBV15
d_gene: -
j_gene: TRBJ1-6
CDR3aa: CATSRTQDASYNSPLHF
CDR3nt: TGTGCCACCAGCAGAACGCAGGACGCCTCTTATAATTCACCCCTCCACTTT

abundance: -
v_gene: TRBV20-1
d_gene: -
j_gene: TRBJ2-1
CDR3aa: CSVRNNEQFF
CDR3nt: TGCAGTGTTCGCAACAATGAGCAGTTCTTC

abundance: -
v_gene: TRBV20-1
d_gene: TRBD1
j_gene: TRBJ2-5
CDR3aa: CSAPQGANQETQYF
CDR3nt: TGCAGTGCTCCCCAGGGGGCGAACCAAGAGACCCAGTACTTC

abundance: few
v_gene: TRBV20-1
d_gene: TRBD1
j_gene: TRBJ2-7
CDR3aa: CSARVAGQGYEQYF
CDR3nt: TGCAGTGCTAGAGTGGCTGGACAGGGCTACGAGCAGTACTTC

abundance: few
v_gene: TRBV12-3/TRBV12-4
d_gene: -
j_gene: TRBJ1-1
CDR3aa: CASSRQKTMNTEAFF
CDR3nt: TGTGCCAGCAGCCGACAGAAGACCATGAACACTGAAGCTTTCTTT

abundance: -
v_gene: TRBV6-5
d_gene: TRBD2
j_gene: TRBJ2-2
CDR3aa: CASSYSTSGRPGELFF
CDR3nt: TGTGCCAGCAGTTACTCGACTAGCGGGAGGCCCGGGGAGCTGTTTTTT

abundance: -
v_gene: TRBV12-5
d_gene: -
j_gene: TRBJ2-2
CDR3aa: CASGSPGTGELFF
CDR3nt: TGTGCTAGTGGTTCCCCGGGGACCGGGGAGCTGTTTTTT

abundance: -
v_gene: TRBV7-9
d_gene: -
j_gene: TRBJ1-2
CDR3aa: CASSMGLFNYGYTF
CDR3nt: TGTGCCAGCAGCATGGGACTTTTTAACTATGGCTACACCTTC

abundance: -
v_gene: TRBV6-5
d_gene: -
j_gene: TRBJ2-2
CDR3aa: CASSYSRGVRTGELFF
CDR3nt: TGTGCCAGCAGTTACTCGAGAGGAGTGAGGACCGGGGAGCTGTTTTTT

abundance: once
v_gene: TRBV30
d_gene: -
j_gene: TRBJ2-2
CDR3aa: CAWSSGITGELFF
CDR3nt: TGTGCCTGGAGTTCAGGGATTACCGGGGAGCTGTTTTTT

abundance: -
v_gene: TRBV25-1
d_gene: TRBD2
j_gene: TRBJ2-1
CDR3aa: CASSALAGANEQFF
CDR3nt: TGTGCCAGCAGTGCTCTAGCGGGAGCTAATGAGCAGTTCTTC

abundance: -
v_gene: TRBV6-2/TRBV6-3
d_gene: TRBD1
j_gene: TRBJ2-2
CDR3aa: CASSADRAGELFF
CDR3nt: TGTGCCAGCAGTGCTGACAGGGCCGGGGAGCTGTTTTTT

abundance: few
v_gene: TRBV20-1
d_gene: -
j_gene: TRBJ2-7
CDR3aa: CSARFSGRRLYEQYF
CDR3nt: TGCAGTGCTAGATTCTCCGGCAGGAGACTTTACGAGCAGTACTTC

abundance: few
v_gene: TRBV7-6
d_gene: TRBD2
j_gene: TRBJ2-2
CDR3aa: CASSSGTSGIGELFF
CDR3nt: TGTGCCAGCAGCTCCGGGACTAGCGGGATCGGGGAGCTGTTTTTT

abundance: -
v_gene: TRBV11-2
d_gene: TRBD2
j_gene: TRBJ2-1
CDR3aa: CASSLEVSGSGEQFF
CDR3nt: TGTGCCAGCAGCTTAGAAGTTAGCGGGAGTGGAGAGCAGTTCTTC

abundance: -
v_gene: TRBV7-2
d_gene: -
j_gene: TRBJ1-4
CDR3aa: CASSFTPQEKLFF
CDR3nt: TGTGCCAGCAGCTTTACACCACAAGAAAAACTGTTTTTT

abundance: few
v_gene: TRBV7-8
d_gene: -
j_gene: TRBJ1-3
CDR3aa: CASSPVGRRSGNTIYF
CDR3nt: TGTGCCAGCAGCCCCGTTGGACGGCGCTCTGGAAACACCATATATTTT

abundance: -
v_gene: TRBV4-2
d_gene: -
j_gene: TRBJ2-3
CDR3aa: CASSQGVSVQASTDTQYF
CDR3nt: TGTGCCAGCAGCCAAGGAGTTTCAGTACAGGCTAGCACAGATACGCAGTATTTT

abundance: -
v_gene: TRBV30
d_gene: TRBD1
j_gene: TRBJ2-7
CDR3aa: CAWSVQGQGVYEQYF
CDR3nt: TGTGCCTGGAGTGTACAGGGACAGGGTGTGTACGAGCAGTACTTC

abundance: -
v_gene: TRBV7-3
d_gene: TRBD1
j_gene: TRBJ2-2
CDR3aa: CASSRVPGQHRGAGELFF
CDR3nt: TGTGCCAGCAGCCGTGTCCCGGGACAGCATAGAGGGGCCGGGGAGCTGTTTTTT

abundance: few
v_gene: TRBV20-1
d_gene: -
j_gene: TRBJ2-2
CDR3aa: CSAEDSMTGELFF
CDR3nt: TGCAGTGCTGAGGACAGCATGACCGGGGAGCTGTTTTTT

abundance: few
v_gene: TRBV5-1
d_gene: -
j_gene: TRBJ1-1
CDR3aa: CASSRDGERNTEAFF
CDR3nt: TGCGCCAGCAGCCGAGACGGGGAACGGAACACTGAAGCTTTCTTT

abundance: -
v_gene: TRBV15
d_gene: TRBD1
j_gene: TRBJ2-7
CDR3aa: CATSRDWTGSSYEQYF
CDR3nt: TGTGCCACCAGCAGAGATTGGACAGGGTCTTCCTACGAGCAGTACTTC

abundance: -
v_gene: TRBV20-1
d_gene: TRBD2
j_gene: TRBJ2-3
CDR3aa: CSARGLAGGGDTQYF
CDR3nt: TGCAGTGCTAGAGGGCTAGCGGGAGGGGGAGATACGCAGTATTTT

abundance: -
v_gene: TRBV18
d_gene: -
j_gene: TRBJ1-1
CDR3aa: CASSPLGLGTEAFF
CDR3nt: TGTGCCAGCTCACCCCTTGGGCTTGGCACTGAAGCTTTCTTT

abundance: -
v_gene: TRBV11-2
d_gene: TRBD1
j_gene: TRBJ2-7
CDR3aa: CASSLRQGGSREQYF
CDR3nt: TGTGCCAGCAGCTTGAGACAGGGGGGCTCACGCGAGCAGTACTTC

abundance: -
v_gene: TRBV10-3
d_gene: TRBD1
j_gene: TRBJ2-3
CDR3aa: CAISRRDSSTDTQYF
CDR3nt: TGTGCCATCAGCAGAAGGGACAGTAGCACAGATACGCAGTATTTT

abundance: -
v_gene: TRBV10-3
d_gene: -
j_gene: TRBJ1-6
CDR3aa: CAISRGPNSPLHF
CDR3nt: TGTGCCATCAGTCGGGGTCCTAATTCACCCCTCCACTTT

abundance: few
v_gene: TRBV5-1
d_gene: TRBD1
j_gene: TRBJ1-6
CDR3aa: CASRQTGSSYNSPLHF
CDR3nt: TGCGCCAGCAGGCAGACAGGGAGCTCCTATAATTCACCCCTCCACTTT

abundance: few
v_gene: TRBV7-2
d_gene: -
j_gene: TRBJ2-5
CDR3aa: CASSLDRGFGETQYF
CDR3nt: TGTGCCAGCAGCTTAGATAGGGGATTCGGAGAGACCCAGTACTTC

abundance: few
v_gene: TRBV29-1
d_gene: -
j_gene: TRBJ2-6
CDR3aa: CSVEVWTPVSGANVLTF
CDR3nt: TGCAGCGTTGAAGTGTGGACACCAGTCTCTGGGGCCAACGTCCTGACTTTC

abundance: -
v_gene: TRBV7-2
d_gene: -
j_gene: TRBJ2-3
CDR3aa: CASSPVMDTQYF
CDR3nt: TGTGCCAGCAGCCCCGTAATGGATACGCAGTATTTT